This TCR beta chain derives from a study of T cells after yellow fever vaccination. Template switching with 5'RACE generated the TCR cDNA and added a universal primer site and UMIs. MiXCR was run by TCRdb on the 5' RACE reads, yielding one entry per CDR3 protein. The sample has approximately 300,000 distinct CDR3 sequences, about an eighth seen once; the top ten hold about 0.54%. There are a few counts of this clonotype. The antigen is not known. Study conclusions and caveats: Within FACS-sorted repertoires, abundant clonotypes contaminating from the bulk population could be present. On re-exposure, the response was weaker but peaked faster, at day 5 versus 15.

Per the germline V gene, CDR1 is DFQATT and CDR2 is SNEGSKA (reference sequence). This CDR3 contains 13 residues. Trimming took 5 bases from V and 3 from J; bases not matched to a gene: 6. This TCR derives from a man aged 25 to 40 who received the YFV17D yellow fever vaccine. The J gene is TRBJ2-7, the V gene TRBV20-1, with 8 bases lining up with TRBD2. The source material was CD4+ T cells sorted from PBMCs, sampled 45 days after the yellow fever booster vaccination. DNA of the CDR3: TGCAGTGCTGATAGCGGGACCCACTACGAGCAGTACTTC. Protein product: CSADSGTHYEQYF.